This TCR beta chain came from a study of T cells in Graves' hyperthyroidism and ophthalmopathy. TCR beta CDR3 region amplification was performed from RNA transcripts. A first-round RT-PCR of the TCR CDR3 used the HTBI primer set. TCRdb analysed the multiplex PCR reads with MiXCR anew, one entry per CDR3 protein. The sample includes approximately 370,000 distinct CDR3 sequences, 14% to 15% of them seen just once. This clonotype was detected many times. V lost 1 base and J lost 10, with 14 bases in between. Germline assignment: CDR1 GTSNPN and CDR2 SVGIG (reference sequence). The CDR3 runs 13 residues. This receptor was taken from a woman in her 30s with Graves' hyperthyroidism. The gene calls are TRBV30 and TRBJ2-1; no clear D gene. Material: blood. The CDR3 bases are TGTGCCTGGAGTGCGGGTACACCTACGGAGCAGTTCTTC. Amino acid sequence: CAWSAGTPTEQFF.